The count of the clone carrying this T cell receptor beta chain is one. V was trimmed by 4 bases and J by 5 bases, leaving 13 bases between them. This CDR3 is 13 amino acids long. Germline V gene sequence: CDR1 SGDLS, CDR2 YYNGEE. This sample is drawn from a study of technical replicates of blood from a few donors. Assay: immunoSEQ multiplex PCR; the TCRdb copy retains only in-frame clones and omits some. The sample has 80,000 to 100,000 clones; about 91% are singletons. This rearrangement joins TRBV9 to TRBJ2-7; tentative D call: TRBD1 (6 bases). The sequence was obtained from a human donor in good health. The sequenced sample consisted of T cells isolated from PBMCs. The CDR3 DNA reads as TGTGCCAGCAGCCCGGGACACGGGCACGAGCAGTACTTC. This gives the protein CASSPGHGHEQYF. Complete variable domain (other parts from reference TRBV9 and TRBJ2-7): DSGVTQTPKHLITATGQRVTLRCSPRSGDLSVYWYQQSLDQGLQFLIQYYNGEERAKGNILERFSAQQFPDLHSELNLSSLELGDSALYFCASSPGHGHEQYFGPGTRLTVT.